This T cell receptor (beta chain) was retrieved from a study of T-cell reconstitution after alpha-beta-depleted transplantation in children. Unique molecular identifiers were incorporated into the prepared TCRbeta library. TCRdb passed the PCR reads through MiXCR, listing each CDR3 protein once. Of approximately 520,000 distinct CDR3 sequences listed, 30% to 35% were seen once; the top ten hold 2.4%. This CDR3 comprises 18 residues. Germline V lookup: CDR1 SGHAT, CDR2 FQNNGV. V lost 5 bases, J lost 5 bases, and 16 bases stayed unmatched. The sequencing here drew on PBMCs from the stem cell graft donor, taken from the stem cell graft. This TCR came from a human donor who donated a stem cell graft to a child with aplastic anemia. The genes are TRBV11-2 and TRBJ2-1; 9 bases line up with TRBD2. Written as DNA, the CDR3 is TGTGCCAGCAGCGGTAGGGGAGGCGGGAGGGCCTGGAACAATGAGCAGTTCTTC. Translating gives CASSGRGGGRAWNNEQFF.